A single sample is the source of the 2 T cell receptor beta chains below, sequenced in a study of blood T cells in healthy people across ages (dated by TCRdb to between 2015 and 2016). The method was 5' RACE. The reads were generated on an Illumina HiSeq 2500. A second PCR of about 6 to 11 cycles was performed with a sample-barcoded 5' primer and a J-beta primer mix. The public reads were run again by TCRdb, first through fastp at Q25 and then through MiXCR, and only productive beta chains were kept. Each entry is one CDR3 protein sequence, shown with its most common DNA and genes. The sample profile shows 550,000 to 800,000 distinct CDR3 sequences; about 34% of them were found once. 15% of the sample lies in the top ten. The sequenced sample consisted of blood. The origin of the receptors is an elderly woman in good health. Donor details come from another sample of the same person, matched by shared clones.

As regards this clonotype: This could be a read error, since a much larger clone is one nucleotide away. The V gene is TRBV6-1, the J gene TRBJ1-4; 8 bases map to TRBD1. Germline lookup yields CDR1 MNHNS and CDR2 SASEGT. The CDR3 covers 15 residues. CDR3 nucleotide sequence: TGTGCCAGCAGTGAGGAGGACAGGGTAGAGGAAAAACGGTTTTTT. Residues: CASSEEDRVEEKRFF.

This clonotype showed up many times. The rearrangement uses TRBV7-3 and TRBJ2-3; 7 nucleotides match TRBD1. Per germline, CDR1 SGHTA and CDR2 FQGTGA. The V segment lost 5 bases and the J segment 6 bases; nucleotides outside the gene matches: 8. The CDR3 extends over 14 amino acids. The CDR3 DNA sequence: TGTGCCAGCAGCCTAAGGGGGCCCGGGGATACGCAGTATTTT. Amino acids: CASSLRGPGDTQYF.